The T cell receptor beta chain described here comes from a study of blood T cell dynamics during melanoma immunotherapy. On the study more broadly: Metastatic melanoma patients received first-line pembrolizumab or nivolumab plus ipilimumab.

Using immunoSEQ multiplex PCR, the repertoire was profiled, and TCRdb retains in-frame clones only, with some absent. The profile covers about 1,600 clones, with 73% appearing a single time and 6% to 7.5% taken by the ten largest. Points on this clone: Antigen unknown.

Study-wide results and limits: Among sorted CD8+ subsets, immune-effector cells had the highest clonality and cell-free DNA similarity.

The CDR3 runs 14 residues. Germline CDR1 SGDLS, CDR2 YYNGEE. The V end was cut by 2 bases, the J end by 3 bases, with 10 bases between. The time point denotes: pre-treatment baseline. The CD3+ CD4- CD8+ CD45RA- CD45RO-high CD27- CCR7- memory phenotype defined TIE cells. Sampling occurred pretreatment (T0) and at week 3 (W3), after cycle one of checkpoint blockade. The receptor comes from a human donor with melanoma. V gene TRBV9 combines with J gene TRBJ2-3, with a weak D call TRBD1 (5 bases). The material sequenced was CD8+ T cells from blood, taken from a patient treated with checkpoint blockade. The CDR3 region is CASSVHRGTDTQYF. Here the CDR3 DNA reads TGTGCCAGCAGCGTTCATAGGGGAACAGATACGCAGTATTTT.